Listed below are T cell receptor beta chains from one sample, sequenced in a study of T cell responses to AZD1222 COVID-19 vaccine. The data were produced by immunoSEQ multiplex PCR, yet TCRdb's version contains in-frame clones alone and is incomplete. This table holds approximately 100,000 clones, 92% found once. The starting material was peripheral blood, obtained on day 0 of AZD1222 vaccination. These receptor sequences come from an adult in good health. Both conserved end residues are part of each CDR3. Fields, in order: D gene, clone size, V gene, J gene, CDR3 protein, CDR3 DNA. A D gene is named only where the DNA matches it firmly. Rows give clone size only sometimes, using once, few, many, or a class for an expanded clone.

.	.	TRBV11-2	TRBJ1-1	CASSLDRDTEAFF	TGTGCCAGCAGCTTAGACAGGGACACTGAAGCTTTCTTT
TRBD2	.	TRBV27	TRBJ2-1	CASSPSSGVGFF	TGTGCCAGCAGTCCCTCTAGCGGGGTAGGGTTCTTC
.	.	TRBV11-2	TRBJ2-7	CASSLGFPAQGAYEQYF	TGTGCCAGCAGCTTAGGGTTCCCCGCGCAGGGAGCCTACGAGCAGTACTTC
TRBD1	.	TRBV5-5	TRBJ1-6	CASSSREGQSGSPLHF	TGTGCCAGCAGCTCACGGGAGGGACAGTCCGGTTCACCCCTCCACTTT
.	.	TRBV7-3	TRBJ2-2	CASSWGFTGELFF	TGTGCCAGCAGCTGGGGATTTACCGGGGAGCTGTTTTTT
TRBD2	.	TRBV27	TRBJ2-7	CASSSRTSDVYEQYF	TGTGCCAGCAGTTCACGGACTAGCGATGTTTACGAGCAGTACTTC
.	once	TRBV5-8	TRBJ1-5	CASSINQPQHF	TGTGCCAGCAGCATCAATCAGCCCCAGCATTTT
.	once	TRBV7-2	TRBJ1-5	CASSAQGRGNQPQHF	TGTGCCAGCAGCGCACAGGGTCGAGGCAATCAGCCCCAGCATTTT
TRBD1	.	TRBV6-1	TRBJ1-2	CASLRGLGGYTF	TGTGCCAGCTTAAGGGGGCTGGGAGGCTACACCTTC
.	.	TRBV6-6	TRBJ2-1	CASSYGGKYNEQFF	TGTGCCAGCAGTTACGGGGGGAAATACAATGAGCAGTTCTTC
.	.	TRBV30	TRBJ2-4	CAWTTGNIQYF	TGTGCCTGGACGACCGGGAACATTCAGTACTTC
.	once	TRBV7-6	TRBJ2-2	CASSRGTRNTGELFF	TGTGCCAGCAGTCGCGGGACAAGAAACACCGGGGAGCTGTTTTTT
.	.	TRBV4-2	TRBJ1-5	CASSGDTISGGNQPQHF	TGTGCCAGCAGCGGGGACACAATAAGCGGAGGCAATCAGCCCCAGCATTTT
TRBD1	once	TRBV11-3	TRBJ1-6	CASSSTGKGSPLHF	TGTGCCAGCAGCTCGACAGGGAAGGGTTCACCCCTCCACTTT
.	.	TRBV3-1/TRBV3-2	TRBJ2-7	CASSPGVVGYEQYF	TGTGCCAGCAGCCCCGGGGTAGTCGGCTACGAGCAGTACTTC
TRBD1	.	TRBV19	TRBJ1-6	CASEDRGSVWSPLHF	TGTGCCAGTGAGGACAGGGGATCGGTTTGGTCACCCCTCCACTTT
TRBD1	once	TRBV15	TRBJ1-6	CATSRNRGADSPLHF	TGTGCCACTTCGAGGAACAGGGGGGCAGATTCACCCCTCCACTTT
.	.	TRBV4-2	TRBJ2-5	CASSPRVRDQETQYF	TGTGCCAGCAGCCCCAGGGTACGAGACCAAGAGACCCAGTACTTC
.	.	TRBV9	TRBJ2-1	CASSEGGRNNEQFF	TGTGCCAGCAGCGAGGGCGGACGAAACAATGAGCAGTTCTTC
.	.	TRBV5-6	TRBJ2-1	CASSTRGAGRNEQFF	TGTGCCAGCAGCACCCGGGGGGCCGGCCGCAATGAGCAGTTCTTC
.	.	TRBV6-2/TRBV6-3	TRBJ2-3	CASSLFSAGGTQYF	TGTGCCAGCAGTCTCTTCAGTGCCGGGGGTACGCAGTATTTT
TRBD1	.	TRBV4-1	TRBJ1-2	CASSQQQGDYGYTF	TGCGCCAGCAGCCAACAACAGGGGGACTATGGCTACACCTTC
.	.	TRBV10-3	TRBJ1-3	CAISESWVSGNTIYF	TGTGCCATCAGTGAGTCTTGGGTCTCTGGAAACACCATATATTTT
.	.	TRBV6-5	TRBJ1-1	CASSKQGSDTEAFF	TGTGCCAGCAGTAAACAGGGATCGGACACTGAAGCTTTCTTT